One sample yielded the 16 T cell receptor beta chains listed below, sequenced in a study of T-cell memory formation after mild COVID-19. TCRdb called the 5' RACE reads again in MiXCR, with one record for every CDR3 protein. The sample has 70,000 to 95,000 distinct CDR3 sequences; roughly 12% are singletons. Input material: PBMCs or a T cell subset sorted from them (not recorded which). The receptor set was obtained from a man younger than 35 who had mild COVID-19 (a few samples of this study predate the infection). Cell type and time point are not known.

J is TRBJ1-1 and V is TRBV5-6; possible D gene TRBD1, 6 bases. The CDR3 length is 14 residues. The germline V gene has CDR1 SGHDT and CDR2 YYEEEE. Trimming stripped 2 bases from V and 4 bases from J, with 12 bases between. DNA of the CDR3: TGTGCCAGCAGCTTACAGGGAGGAGGCACTGAAGCTTTCTTT. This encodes CASSLQGGGTEAFF.

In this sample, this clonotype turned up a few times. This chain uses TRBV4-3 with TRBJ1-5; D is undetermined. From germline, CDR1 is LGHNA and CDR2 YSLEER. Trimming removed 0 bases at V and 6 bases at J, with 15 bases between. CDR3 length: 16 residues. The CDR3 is CASSQERGVMSQPQHF. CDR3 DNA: TGCGCCAGCAGCCAAGAGCGGGGTGTTATGAGTCAGCCCCAGCATTTT.

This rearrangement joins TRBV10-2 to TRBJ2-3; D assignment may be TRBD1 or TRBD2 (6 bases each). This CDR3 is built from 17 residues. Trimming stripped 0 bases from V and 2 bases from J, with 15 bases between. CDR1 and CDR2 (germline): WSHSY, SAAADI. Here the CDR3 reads CASSESTRGPTTDTQYF. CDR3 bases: TGCGCCAGCAGTGAGTCGACCCGGGGGCCAACCACAGATACGCAGTATTTT.

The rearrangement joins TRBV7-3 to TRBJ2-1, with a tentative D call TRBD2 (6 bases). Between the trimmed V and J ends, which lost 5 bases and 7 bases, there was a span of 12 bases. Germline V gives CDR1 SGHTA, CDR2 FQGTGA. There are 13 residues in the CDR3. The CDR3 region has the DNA TGTGCCAGCAGCCCAGGAGGGGCGAATGAGCAGTTCTTC. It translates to CASSPGGANEQFF.

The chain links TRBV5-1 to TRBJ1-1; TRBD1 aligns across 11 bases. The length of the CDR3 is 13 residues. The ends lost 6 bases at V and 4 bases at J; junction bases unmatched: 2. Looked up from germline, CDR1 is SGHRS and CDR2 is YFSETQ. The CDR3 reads CASNGQGATEAFF. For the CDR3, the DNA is TGCGCCAGCAACGGACAGGGGGCCACTGAAGCTTTCTTT.

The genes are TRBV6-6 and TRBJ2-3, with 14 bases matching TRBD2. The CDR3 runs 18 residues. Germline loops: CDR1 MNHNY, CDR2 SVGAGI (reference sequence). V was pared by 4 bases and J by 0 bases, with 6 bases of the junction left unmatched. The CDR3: CASSWGLAGDPSTDTQYF. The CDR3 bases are TGTGCCAGCAGTTGGGGACTAGCGGGGGACCCTAGCACAGATACGCAGTATTTT.

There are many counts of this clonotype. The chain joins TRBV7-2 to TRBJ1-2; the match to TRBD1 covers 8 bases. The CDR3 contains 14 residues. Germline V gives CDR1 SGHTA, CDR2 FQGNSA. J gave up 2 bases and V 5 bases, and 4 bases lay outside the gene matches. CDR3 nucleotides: TGTGCCAGCAGCCCCGGACAGGGAAACTATGGCTACACCTTC. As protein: CASSPGQGNYGYTF.

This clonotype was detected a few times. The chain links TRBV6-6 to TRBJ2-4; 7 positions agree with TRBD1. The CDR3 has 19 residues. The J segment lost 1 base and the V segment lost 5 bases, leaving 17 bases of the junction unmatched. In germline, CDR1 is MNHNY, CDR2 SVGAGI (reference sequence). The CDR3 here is CASSPPPGQFYFAKNIQYF. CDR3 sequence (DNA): TGTGCCAGCAGTCCACCCCCGGGACAGTTTTATTTCGCCAAAAACATTCAGTACTTC.

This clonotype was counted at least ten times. The CDR3 DNA is TGCAGTGTCCCGGGACTAGCGGAGCGAGCAGATACGCAGTATTTT. Encoded protein: CSVPGLAERADTQYF. This rearrangement joins TRBV20-1 to TRBJ2-3; TRBD2 matches at 11 bases. From germline, CDR1 is DFQATT and CDR2 SNEGSKA (reference sequence). Germline trimming cut 7 bases from V and 4 bases from J; bases unmatched to any gene: 10. This CDR3 has 15 amino acids.

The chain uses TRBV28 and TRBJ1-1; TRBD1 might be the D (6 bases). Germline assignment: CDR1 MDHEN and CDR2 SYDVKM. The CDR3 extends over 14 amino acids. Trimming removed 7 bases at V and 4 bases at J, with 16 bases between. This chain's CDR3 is CASTYFTGSTEAFF. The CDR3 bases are TGTGCCAGCACCTACTTCACAGGGAGCACTGAAGCTTTCTTT. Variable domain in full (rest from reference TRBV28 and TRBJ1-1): DVKVTQSSRYLVKRTGEKVFLECVQDMDHENMFWYRQDPGLGLRLIYFSYDVKMKEKGDIPEGYSVSREKKERFSLILESASTNQTSMYLCASTYFTGSTEAFFGQGTRLTVV.

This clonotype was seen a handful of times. The CDR3 DNA is TGTGCCAGCAGCCATAGGGGGGTAGTCGTTGGCTACACCTTC. This sequence encodes CASSHRGVVVGYTF. The chain carries TRBV3-1 and TRBJ1-2, with D possibly matching TRBD1 (6 bases). CDR3 length equals 14 residues. The V end was cut by 3 bases, the J end by 7 bases, with 15 bases between. CDR1 and CDR2 (germline): LGHDT, YNNKEL (reference sequence).

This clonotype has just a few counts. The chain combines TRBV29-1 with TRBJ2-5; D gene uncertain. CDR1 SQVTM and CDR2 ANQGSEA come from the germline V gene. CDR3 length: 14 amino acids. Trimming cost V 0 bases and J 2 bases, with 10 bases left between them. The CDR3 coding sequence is TGCAGCGTTGAAGACCAGACGGAGCAAGAGACCCAGTACTTC. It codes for CSVEDQTEQETQYF.

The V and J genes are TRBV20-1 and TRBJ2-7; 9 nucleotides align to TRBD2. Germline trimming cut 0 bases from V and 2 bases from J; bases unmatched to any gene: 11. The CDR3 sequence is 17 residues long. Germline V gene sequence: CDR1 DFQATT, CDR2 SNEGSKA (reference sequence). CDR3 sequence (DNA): TGCAGTGCTAGAGATCAGGAGTCTCCTAGCGGGGCCTACGAGCAGTACTTC. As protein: CSARDQESPSGAYEQYF.

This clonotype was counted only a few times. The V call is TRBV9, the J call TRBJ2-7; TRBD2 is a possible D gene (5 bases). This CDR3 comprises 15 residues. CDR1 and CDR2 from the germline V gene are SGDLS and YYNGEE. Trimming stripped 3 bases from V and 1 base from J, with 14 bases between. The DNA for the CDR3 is TGTGCCAGCAGCGCCGGAGGCGGGCCATCCTACGAGCAGTACTTC. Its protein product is CASSAGGGPSYEQYF.

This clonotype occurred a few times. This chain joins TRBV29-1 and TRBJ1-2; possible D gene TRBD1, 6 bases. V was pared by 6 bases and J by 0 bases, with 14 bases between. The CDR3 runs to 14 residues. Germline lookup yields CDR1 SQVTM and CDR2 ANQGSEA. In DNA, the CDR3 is TGCAGCGTAGCTAGGACAGACACTAACTATGGCTACACCTTC. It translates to CSVARTDTNYGYTF.

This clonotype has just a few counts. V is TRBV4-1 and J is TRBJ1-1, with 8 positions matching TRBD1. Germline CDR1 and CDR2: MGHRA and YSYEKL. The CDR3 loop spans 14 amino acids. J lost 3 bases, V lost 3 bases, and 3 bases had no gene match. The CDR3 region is CASSHDRGDTEAFF. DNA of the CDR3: TGCGCCAGCAGCCATGACAGGGGAGACACTGAAGCTTTCTTT.